The following is a TCR beta chain sequence with its context. No antigen is known for it. A read error may produce the germline difference seen at one junction end. Upon completion of 10 to 11 days in culture, CD4+ T cells were isolated. All participants had two doses of either the BNT162b2 or mRNA-1273 vaccine. The data are from a study of vaccination effects on CD4 cells after COVID-19. Background on the study: PBMC cultures contained about 1.9 million cells per well, approximately 9.2 IU/ml IL-2 and approximately 9.4 ug/ml peptides. Study-level findings and limits: In the study, convalescent patients were few, and early post-infection timepoints were absent. Marked contraction was observed in infection-induced and vaccine-induced clones late after vaccination.

The CDR3 totals 15 residues. CDR1 and CDR2 (germline): SGHTA, FQGNSA. Sequencing used immunoSEQ multiplex PCR; TCRdb keeps in-frame clones, though not all of them. The table records fewer than 60,000 clones, 78% of them present only once. The TCR was taken from a human donor who received a COVID-19 vaccine. The rearrangement joins TRBV7-2 to TRBJ2-1, with TRBD2 matching 10 bases. The material sequenced was CD4+ T cells from PBMCs cultured without peptide, taken after COVID-19 vaccination. The CDR3 nucleotides are TGTGCCGGCAGCGGGGCAGCGGGGGGGAGGAATGAGCAGTTCTTC. Translating it yields CAGSGAAGGRNEQFF.